The 22 T cell receptor beta chains reported below all come from one sample, sequenced in a study of blood T cell repertoires in COVID-19. Repertoires were generated with immunoSEQ multiplex PCR, while TCRdb's copy carries only in-frame clones and drops some. In the table there are approximately 160,000 clones, approximately 86% of which are singletons. The sequenced sample was peripheral blood. These receptors came from a man in his 60s with COVID-19, enrolled during active disease.

Concerning this clone itself: The same CDR3 also results from other DNA sequences found in this sample. The chain uses TRBV6-5 and TRBJ1-6, with D tentatively TRBD1 (6 bases). This CDR3 is built from 13 residues. The germline CDR1 and CDR2 sequences are MNHEY and SVGAGI. Trimming cost V 5 bases and J 9 bases, with 11 bases left between them. The CDR3 DNA reads as TGTGCCAGCAGTCAGCAGGGGAGTTCACCCCTCCACTTT. It specifies CASSQQGSSPLHF.

The rearrangement links TRBV18 to TRBJ1-6, with 8 bases lining up with TRBD1. Germline V gene lookup returns CDR1 KGHSH and CDR2 LQKENI. The J segment lost 7 bases and the V segment lost 3 bases, leaving 2 bases of the junction unmatched. This CDR3 has 14 residues. CDR3 sequence (DNA): TGTGCCAGCTCACCGCAGGGGGCCAATTCACCCCTCCACTTT. Translation gives CASSPQGANSPLHF. Drawing the rest from reference TRBV18 and TRBJ1-6, the complete variable domain is NAGVMQNPRHLVRRRGQEARLRCSPMKGHSHVYWYRQLPEEGLKFMVYLQKENIIDESGMPKERFSAEFPKEGPSILRIQQVVRGDSAAYFCASSPQGANSPLHFGNGTRLTVT.

This rearrangement joins TRBV6-2 or TRBV6-3 to TRBJ2-6; a weak D match, TRBD2 (6 bases). The CDR3 extends over 17 amino acids. CDR1 and CDR2 from the germline V gene are MNHEY and SVGEGT. V was cut by 5 bases and J by 0 bases, with 14 bases left in between. CDR3: CASSRGLASSGANVLTF. CDR3 nucleotides: TGTGCCAGCAGTAGGGGACTGGCAAGCTCTGGGGCCAACGTCCTGACTTTC.

The chain couples TRBV7-3 to TRBJ1-1; no clear D gene. Trimming removed 4 bases from V and 2 bases from J, with 8 bases in between. CDR3 length: 13 amino acids. Germline CDR1 is SGHTA and CDR2 is FQGTGA. The CDR3, as DNA: TGTGCCAGCAGCTCCGGAGGAAACACTGAAGCTTTCTTT. Translation gives CASSSGGNTEAFF.

CDR3 amino acids: CASSQELGAFNTEAFF. The CDR3 nucleotides are TGTGCCAGCAGCCAAGAATTGGGGGCTTTCAACACTGAAGCTTTCTTT. The chain recombines TRBV3-1 (or the pseudogene TRBV3-2) with TRBJ1-1; the D gene is possibly TRBD1 (6 bases). The CDR3 runs 16 residues. The V gene lost 0 bases and the J gene lost 2 bases, with 13 bases spanning the gap. Germline V gene sequence: CDR1 LGHDT, CDR2 YNNKEL (reference sequence).

The chain carries TRBV7-2 and TRBJ1-6, with a weak D call TRBD1 (5 bases). CDR3 size: 15 residues. Germline V lookup: CDR1 SGHTA, CDR2 FQGNSA. Trimming took off 0 bases at V and 4 bases at J, with 7 bases between the two ends. The CDR3 nucleotides read TGTGCCAGCAGCTTAGCAGGGGATTATAATTCACCCCTCCACTTT. This codes for CASSLAGDYNSPLHF.

This chain joins TRBV7-9 and TRBJ1-3; possible D gene TRBD1, 5 bases. Trimming stripped 5 bases from V and 6 bases from J, with 17 bases between. The CDR3 is made up of 15 amino acids. The germline gives CDR1 SEHNR, CDR2 FQNEAQ (reference sequence). For the CDR3, the DNA is TGTGCCAGCAGCCGTGTTGAAGGGGTCCCAAACACCATATATTTT. Its translation: CASSRVEGVPNTIYF.

The chain links TRBV18 to TRBJ1-5; D gene uncertain. The CDR3 length is 13 residues. CDR1 and CDR2 from the germline V gene are KGHSH and LQKENI. V was pared by 3 bases and J by 9 bases, with 12 bases between. The CDR3 DNA follows: TGTGCCAGCTCACCCGGAGGGTCCCGGCCCCAGCATTTT. Its translation: CASSPGGSRPQHF.

This chain connects TRBV19 to TRBJ1-3; no firm D call. The CDR3 covers 13 residues. Trimming cost V 4 bases and J 4 bases, with 8 bases left between them. Germline V gives CDR1 LNHDA, CDR2 SQIVND (reference sequence). CDR3 nucleotides: TGTGCCAGTAGTAGAGACCCAGGAAACACCATATATTTT. As protein: CASSRDPGNTIYF.

This rearrangement joins TRBV19 to TRBJ1-4; 7 bases agree with TRBD1. This CDR3 is built from 14 residues. J was trimmed by 7 bases and V by 4 bases; bases with no gene match: 6. Germline lookup yields CDR1 LNHDA and CDR2 SQIVND (reference sequence). DNA for the CDR3: TGTGCCAGTAGTACGACAGGGATCGGTGAAAAACTGTTTTTT. Its protein is CASSTTGIGEKLFF. The entire variable domain, with the rest obtained from reference TRBV19 and TRBJ1-4, is as follows: DGGITQSPKYLFRKEGQNVTLSCEQNLNHDAMYWYRQDPGQGLRLIYYSQIVNDFQKGDIAEGYSVSREKKESFPLTVTSAQKNPTAFYLCASSTTGIGEKLFFGSGTQLSVL.

This clone was counted only a few times. This sample includes further DNA sequences coding for the same CDR3. The chain employs TRBV30 and TRBJ2-6; D unresolved. This CDR3 comprises 14 residues. The V gene's germline CDR1 is GTSNPN and CDR2 SVGIG (reference sequence). V dropped 3 bases and J dropped 0 bases, with 6 bases sitting between them. Here the CDR3 reads CAWSADSGANVLTF. The CDR3 DNA is TGTGCCTGGAGCGCGGACTCTGGGGCCAACGTCCTGACTTTC. The entire variable domain, with the rest obtained from reference TRBV30 and TRBJ2-6, is as follows: SQTIHQWPATLVQPVGSPLSLECTVEGTSNPNLYWYRQAAGRGLQLLFYSVGIGQISSEVPQNLSASRPQDRQFILSSKKLLLSDSGFYLCAWSADSGANVLTFGAGSRLTVL.

V is TRBV6-6 and J is TRBJ1-1; D not resolved. Germline lookup yields CDR1 MNHNY and CDR2 SVGAGI (reference sequence). This CDR3 is 14 amino acids long. V lost 7 bases to trimming and J lost 0 bases, with 12 bases between them. The CDR3 protein is CASKGPGMNTEAFF. CDR3 DNA: TGTGCCAGCAAAGGCCCGGGGATGAACACTGAAGCTTTCTTT.

This clone was seen at least ten times. This chain connects TRBV29-1 to TRBJ1-1; D is undetermined. Trimming left V 7 bases short and J 0 bases short, with 15 bases between. CDR1 SQVTM and CDR2 ANQGSEA come from the germline V gene. The CDR3 spans 14 residues. In DNA form, the CDR3 reads TGCAGCGGGACCTCCGGGGTCATGAACACTGAAGCTTTCTTT. Protein: CSGTSGVMNTEAFF.

The chain carries TRBV4-3 and TRBJ2-1, with a possible D match to TRBD2 (7 bases). Looked up from germline, CDR1 is LGHNA and CDR2 is YSLEER. The CDR3 sequence is 17 residues long. V was clipped by 0 bases and J by 4 bases, with 16 bases between them. The CDR3 coding sequence is TGCGCCAGCAGCCAAGATAAGGGGGGGAGAGGGTACAATGAGCAGTTCTTC. Encoded protein: CASSQDKGGRGYNEQFF.

The genes are TRBV11-2 and TRBJ2-5; 14 bases are a match to TRBD2. V lost 10 bases, J lost 5 bases, and 9 bases stayed unmatched. The CDR3 spans 15 residues. Germline V gene lookup returns CDR1 SGHAT and CDR2 FQNNGV. CDR3: CATLGTSGSTETQYF. The CDR3, as DNA: TGTGCCACGTTGGGGACTAGCGGGAGTACCGAGACCCAGTACTTC.

The V and J genes are TRBV19 and TRBJ1-2, with D tentatively TRBD1 (6 bases). Germline values: CDR1 LNHDA, CDR2 SQIVND (reference sequence). The ends were cut back, 5 bases at V and 8 bases at J, with 15 bases in the middle. The CDR3 consists of 13 residues. The CDR3 is CASSSSGVEGYTF. Written as DNA, the CDR3 is TGTGCCAGTAGTTCCTCAGGGGTAGAGGGCTACACCTTC.

The chain carries TRBV6-5 and TRBJ1-2; D not resolved. The CDR3 extends over 14 amino acids. Germline loops: CDR1 MNHEY, CDR2 SVGAGI. Trimming shortened V by 7 bases and J by 2 bases, and 14 bases separated the two germline ends. CDR3 region: CASTKLGGNYGYTF. CDR3 in DNA: TGTGCCAGCACCAAGCTGGGAGGGAACTATGGCTACACCTTC.

This clone occurred a few times. V and J are TRBV7-9 and TRBJ2-1; 7 bases line up with TRBD2. Germline CDR1 SEHNR, CDR2 FQNEAQ (reference sequence). There are 18 residues in the CDR3. V dropped 4 bases and J dropped 0; count of bases not matched to a gene: 12. The DNA of the CDR3 is TGTGCCAGCAGCTCCAGAAGATTGGGAGGGAGCTCCTACAATGAGCAGTTCTTC. Translating it yields CASSSRRLGGSSYNEQFF. The full variable domain, rest sourced from reference TRBV7-9 and TRBJ2-1, is DTGVSQNPRHKITKRGQNVTFRCDPISEHNRLYWYRQTLGQGPEFLTYFQNEAQLEKSRLLSDRFSAERPKGSFSTLEIQRTEQGDSAMYLCASSSRRLGGSSYNEQFFGPGTRLTVL.

The chain uses TRBV7-2 and TRBJ2-3, with TRBD1 identical over 11 bases. The CDR3 runs 15 residues. J was trimmed by 5 bases and V by 5 bases; bases with no gene match: 6. CDR1 is SGHTA, CDR2 FQGNSA, per germline. The DNA for the CDR3 is TGTGCCAGCAGCCACGGACAGGGGGCGATAGATACGCAGTATTTT. Its translation is CASSHGQGAIDTQYF.

The chain joins TRBV29-1 to TRBJ2-7; TRBD1 agrees at 7 bases. The CDR3 loop spans 12 amino acids. V gave up 4 bases and J gave up 2 bases; unmatched junction bases: 2. Per germline, CDR1 SQVTM and CDR2 ANQGSEA. CDR3 coding DNA: TGCAGCGTTGGGGACAGAACCTACGAGCAGTACTTC. Residues: CSVGDRTYEQYF.

The V call is TRBV2, the J call TRBJ2-7; D is undetermined. V lost 6 bases, J lost 2 bases, and 8 bases lay in between. The germline V gene has CDR1 SNHLY and CDR2 FYNNEI. This CDR3 comprises 12 residues. CDR3 nucleotides: TGTGCCAGCAGATCCCTCGCCTACGAGCAGTACTTC. The encoded protein is CASRSLAYEQYF. The full variable domain, in which reference TRBV2 and TRBJ2-7 provide the parts outside the CDR3, is EPEVTQTPSHQVTQMGQEVILRCVPISNHLYFYWYRQILGQKVEFLVSFYNNEISEKSEIFDDQFSVERPDGSNFTLKIRSTKLEDSAMYFCASRSLAYEQYFGPGTRLTVT.

V gene TRBV7-2 combines with J gene TRBJ1-5; no reliable D call. This CDR3 comprises 13 residues. V was clipped by 5 bases and J by 4 bases, with 9 bases between them. Germline V gene data show CDR1 as SGHTA and CDR2 as FQGNSA. The CDR3 nucleotides are TGTGCCAGCAGCCGGGGTGGAAATCAGCCCCAGCATTTT. This codes for CASSRGGNQPQHF.